The 3 T cell receptor beta chains below all came from one sample that was sequenced in a study of T cell responses to AZD1222 COVID-19 vaccine. TCRdb keeps only in-frame clones here, not all; method: immunoSEQ multiplex PCR. The data contain roughly 150,000 clones, roughly 90% of them seen just once; the ten biggest clones take up around 1.3%. The sequencing used peripheral blood, collected 28 days after the second AZD1222 dose. The receptors derive from an adult who received the AZD1222 COVID-19 vaccine.

The chain combines TRBV18 with TRBJ1-6, with D perhaps TRBD1 (5 bases). This CDR3 contains 15 residues. V lost 0 bases, J lost 4 bases, and 7 bases lay in between. Germline V gives CDR1 KGHSH, CDR2 LQKENI. DNA for the CDR3: TGTGCCAGCTCACCACCGGGGCCGTATAATTCACCCCTCCACTTT. Translated, it gives CASSPPGPYNSPLHF.

This chain joins TRBV7-8 and TRBJ2-1; TRBD1 agrees at 7 bases. The CDR3 sequence is 15 residues long. The germline V gene encodes CDR1 SGHVS and CDR2 FQNEAQ. V lost 5 bases and J lost 2; bases outside the gene matches: 6. The CDR3 reads CASSLRDSPYNEQFF. Here the CDR3 DNA reads TGTGCCAGCAGCCTACGGGACAGTCCCTACAATGAGCAGTTCTTC.

The chain couples TRBV3-1 (or the pseudogene TRBV3-2) to TRBJ2-7; 14 bases are shared with TRBD2. CDR3 length: 16 residues. In germline, CDR1 is LGHDT, CDR2 YNNKEL (reference sequence). The J segment lost 5 bases and the V segment lost 1 base, leaving 4 bases of the junction unmatched. For the CDR3, the DNA is TGTGCCAGCAGCCAAGGCGGGGGACTAGCGGGGGACGAGCAGTACTTC. Amino acid sequence: CASSQGGGLAGDEQYF.